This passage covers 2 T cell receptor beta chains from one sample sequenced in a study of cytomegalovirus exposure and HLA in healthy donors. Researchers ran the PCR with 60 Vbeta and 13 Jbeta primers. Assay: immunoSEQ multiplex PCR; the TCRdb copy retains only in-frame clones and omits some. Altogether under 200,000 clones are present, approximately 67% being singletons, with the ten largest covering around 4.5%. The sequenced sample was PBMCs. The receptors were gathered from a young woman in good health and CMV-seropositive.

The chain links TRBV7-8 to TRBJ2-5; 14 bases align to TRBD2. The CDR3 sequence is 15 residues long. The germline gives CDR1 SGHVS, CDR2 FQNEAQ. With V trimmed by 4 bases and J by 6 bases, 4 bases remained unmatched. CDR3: CASSWGLAGAKTQYF. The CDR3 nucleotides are TGTGCCAGCAGCTGGGGACTAGCGGGGGCAAAGACCCAGTACTTC. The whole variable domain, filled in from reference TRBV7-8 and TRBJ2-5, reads GAGVSQSPRYKVAKRGQDVALRCDPISGHVSLFWYQQALGQGPEFLTYFQNEAQLDKSGLPSDRFFAERPEGSVSTLKIQRTQQEDSAVYLCASSWGLAGAKTQYFGPGTRLLVL.

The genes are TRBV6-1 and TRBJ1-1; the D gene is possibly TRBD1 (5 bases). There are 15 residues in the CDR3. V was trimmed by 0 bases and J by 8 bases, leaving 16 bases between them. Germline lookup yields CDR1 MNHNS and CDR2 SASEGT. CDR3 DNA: TGTGCCAGCAGTGAAGCGCGAGGGGAGGGTCCGGAAGCTTTCTTT. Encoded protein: CASSEARGEGPEAFF.